This record covers a single TCR beta chain. The sample belongs to a study of blood T cell repertoires in COVID-19. Overall study context: There were acute and convalescent COVID-19 samples, and they came from the United States, Italy and Spain.

Sequenced by immunoSEQ multiplex PCR; TCRdb stores in-frame clones only, minus some. This table holds around 270,000 clones, roughly 90% found once. Germline CDR1 reads SEHNR; CDR2 reads FQNEAQ (reference sequence). The V segment lost 6 bases and the J segment 4 bases; nucleotides outside the gene matches: 11. This CDR3 is built from 16 residues. The TCR was taken from a man aged 30 to 45 with active or convalescent COVID-19. Sequenced: peripheral blood. The V call is TRBV7-9, the J call TRBJ2-1; 8 bases are a match to TRBD2. CDR3 region: CASRRVRGDFYNEQFF. The CDR3 region has the DNA TGTGCCAGCAGACGGGTGCGGGGGGATTTTTACAATGAGCAGTTCTTC.